This TCR beta chain was documented in a study of shared clonotypes between healthy human individuals (dated by TCRdb to about 2020). Background for the entire study: The cohort included a few men and two women between 18 and 49 years of age. Between about 0.8 and 9 billion PBMCs per donor were obtained by leukapheresis. Per donor, three plates each were used for CD4 naive and CD4 memory, two for CD8 naive, and one for CD8 memory. To estimate repertoire size and how much clonotype sharing occurs between individuals, the study deeply sequenced the blood TCR repertoires of five healthy adults. Libraries were prepared and TCR repertoires were sequenced by different laboratories using diverse techniques, in order to increase sequencing depth and limit assay-specific biases.

A remark on this clone: The antigen it binds to is not known. No clone much larger than this one lies a single base away; base qualities are absent.

The investigation overall reported the following: Incomplete sequencing was indicated by rarefaction of sorted-subset datasets, despite the large sequencing depth. Compared with non-shared clonotypes, the clonotypes found in all four sorted-subset donors had higher generation probabilities. Pairwise subsampling indicated that sequencing depth was expected to affect the degree of clonotype sharing among donors. Because the study included only a small number of donors, the genetic and exposure-history diversity represented was limited. Naive subsets generally had larger estimated clonotype richness than memory subsets. Sampling was restricted to blood, and TCR repertoires in tissues likely differ from the TCR repertoires found in blood. About 5% of naive CD4, roughly 3.6% of naive CD8, roughly 2.5% of memory CD4, and around 0.4% of memory CD8 clonotypes were shared across a few donors.

Using the deep immunoSEQ assay, TCR CDR3 regions were amplified from genomic DNA by multiplex PCR. For each cell subset, the extracted genomic DNA was distributed evenly across all wells of several immunoSEQ 96-well plates, and each plate served as one replicate. Each replicate PCR for sorted subsets received roughly 200 ng genomic DNA, equal to around 32,000 T cell genomes. The purified libraries were quantified using a Qubit 3.0 fluorometer, sized with a Bioanalyzer 2100, and then quantified again using the KAPA Library Quantification kit. A separate single-read 150-cycle Illumina NextSeq 550 flow cell was used to sequence each immunoSEQ 96-well plate. Regarding the original processing steps: Because only junctional sequences without quality scores were contained in the immunoSEQ output, filtering matching that applied to full-length reads could not be performed. To assign V/J genes and CDR3, sequences were annotated against IMGT germline references using PyIR, a Python wrapper for IgBLAST v1.9. Any read was removed if the V/J assignment was weak (E-value above 1e-6), the CDR3 was missing, or the read contained stop codons, out-of-frame junctions, or ambiguous translated residues. V3J clonotypes were defined by identical inferred V gene, J gene, and CDR3 amino acid sequence. The percentage overlap between two repertoires was calculated by dividing the number of shared unique clonotypes by the size of the smaller repertoire. Three approaches were used to assess repertoire richness: RTK rarefaction, the Chao1 estimator, and Recon v2.1 estimates of unobserved clonotypes. OLGA was used to compute generation probabilities for all TCRbeta clonotypes that the gDNA method yielded from a few donors. TCRdb mirrors the immuneACCESS table, restricted to in-frame sequences. Some clones are absent from its copies; in checked studies, under half trace to an unresolved V gene, and the reason for the others is unknown. The V and J calls and clone size are taken from that table; D and trimming were inferred from the DNA. Here the sample has some 2,100,000 clones; more than 90% occur a single time. The ten largest clones represent about 0.13% of the sample.

Trimming at the junction amounts to 5 bases on V and 0 bases on J, and the germline ends lie 14 bases apart. Including the terminal cysteine and phenylalanine, the CDR3 comprises 16 residues. Left in the record is the CDR3 DNA by itself, 48 bases read in frame from the first base. CDR1 GTSNPN and CDR2 SVGIG were looked up in the germline V gene (reference sequence). Donors were healthy HIV-negative adults with no recently reported acute infections or vaccinations. Only Caucasian adults living in Nashville, Tennessee, USA were represented among the donors. Magnetic negative selection was used to enrich CD4+ T cells, after which naive cells were positively selected on CD45RA and the negative fraction became the memory subset. Blood was obtained by leukapheresis, after which PBMCs were separated by Ficoll-Histopaque density gradient centrifugation and cryopreserved in liquid nitrogen vapor phase. Analytical flow cytometry was used to check the purity and quantity of every magnetically sorted T cell population. Genomic DNA was isolated from each sorted fraction and quantified by UV absorbance on a Nanodrop 2000c.

The sequence joins TRBV30 to TRBJ1-6; too little of a D gene remains to name it. Sequences were obtained from naive CD4+ T cells sorted from blood. The cell subset or site label corresponds to: CD45RA+ positively selected. This receptor was taken from a young man in good health. The CDR3 here reads CAWLTGPSSYNSPLHF. The DNA reads TGTGCCTGGCTAACGGGCCCTAGCTCCTATAATTCACCCCTCCACTTT.